Following are 17 T cell receptor beta chains from one sample sequenced in a study of Ad26.COV2.S vaccination and SARS-CoV-2 variants. Libraries were prepared by immunoSEQ multiplex PCR; TCRdb keeps only in-frame clonotypes and omits some of them. The top ten clones hold 10% to 15% of a sample with about 480,000 clones, approximately 88% of them seen once. Specified treatment: over 15 received Ad26.COV2.S at low or high dose, single or two shots; about 5 received placebo; per-sample allocation not given. At day 63 after the first vaccine or placebo injection, samples were drawn. The sequencing used peripheral blood, collected in a trial of Ad26.COV2.S vaccine versus placebo. The source is a person aged 18-65 years who received the Ad26.COV2.S COVID-19 vaccine or a placebo.

The rearrangement joins TRBV6-5 to TRBJ2-2, with no clear D. The CDR3 runs 12 residues. Germline V gene sequence: CDR1 MNHEY, CDR2 SVGAGI. Trimming shortened V by 6 bases and J by 7 bases, and 9 bases separated the two germline ends. CDR3 residues: CASRRSIGELFF. The CDR3 coding sequence is TGTGCCAGCAGGAGGTCGATCGGGGAGCTGTTTTTT.

The CDR3 loop is CASSVGDLNSPLHF. CDR3 nucleotide sequence: TGTGCCAGCAGCGTAGGGGACCTTAATTCACCCCTCCACTTT. The V and J genes are TRBV9 and TRBJ1-6; perhaps TRBD1 as D (5 bases). This CDR3 spans 14 amino acids. CDR1 is SGDLS and CDR2 is YYNGEE in the germline V gene. Trimming cost V 0 bases and J 6 bases, with 7 bases left between them.

J is TRBJ2-2 and V is TRBV19; D is uncertain. Trimming cost V 5 bases and J 2 bases, with 9 bases left between them. This CDR3 is 14 amino acids long. Germline values: CDR1 LNHDA, CDR2 SQIVND (reference sequence). CDR3 region: CASSVGINTGELFF. DNA of the CDR3: TGTGCCAGTAGTGTCGGAATAAACACCGGGGAGCTGTTTTTT.

The chain links TRBV7-9 to TRBJ2-3; D is unclear. V shed 3 bases and J shed 2 bases, with 12 bases lying between them. The CDR3 loop spans 15 amino acids. Germline V gene sequence: CDR1 SEHNR, CDR2 FQNEAQ (reference sequence). The DNA for the CDR3 is TGTGCCAGCAGCTTGGGCCAGTCATACACAGATACGCAGTATTTT. Its translation: CASSLGQSYTDTQYF. Full variable domain (remainder filled in from reference TRBV7-9 and TRBJ2-3): DTGVSQNPRHKITKRGQNVTFRCDPISEHNRLYWYRQTLGQGPEFLTYFQNEAQLEKSRLLSDRFSAERPKGSFSTLEIQRTEQGDSAMYLCASSLGQSYTDTQYFGPGTRLTVL.

The chain employs TRBV10-3 and TRBJ2-7; TRBD2 agrees at 9 bases. This CDR3 has 13 residues. CDR1 is ENHRY, CDR2 SYGVKD, per germline. Trimming removed 10 bases from V and 2 bases from J; junction bases left unmatched: 6. The CDR3 DNA follows: TGTGCCACCGGTTTAGCGGGAGCCTACGAGCAGTACTTC. Its protein is CATGLAGAYEQYF.

The chain carries TRBV4-3 and TRBJ2-1; TRBD2 aligns across 8 bases. The junction had 5 bases not matched to a gene; V was cut back by 3 bases and J by 1 base. This CDR3 has 16 residues. Per germline, CDR1 LGHNA and CDR2 YSLEER. The CDR3 DNA is TGCGCCAGCAGCCAGGGGACTAGGGGATCCTACAATGAGCAGTTCTTC. Translating gives CASSQGTRGSYNEQFF.

This chain uses TRBV15 with TRBJ1-1; unclear D gene. The length of the CDR3 is 13 residues. Germline V lookup: CDR1 LNHNV, CDR2 YYDKDF (reference sequence). V shed 0 bases and J shed 5 bases, with 7 bases lying between them. The CDR3 DNA is TGTGCCACCAGCAGAGAACCTTGGACTGAAGCTTTCTTT. Translated, it gives CATSREPWTEAFF.

The rearrangement links TRBV2 to TRBJ2-1; no clear D gene. V was shortened by 4 bases and J by 4 bases, with 5 bases between the two germline ends. The CDR3 loop spans 12 amino acids. CDR1 and CDR2 (germline): SNHLY, FYNNEI. CDR3 nucleotides: TGTGCCAGCAGTGTGCCTTACAATGAGCAGTTCTTC. It specifies CASSVPYNEQFF.

This clone came up a few times. The chain uses TRBV2 and TRBJ1-1; D is perhaps TRBD1 (5 bases). The V end was cut by 6 bases, the J end by 0 bases, with 11 bases between. The CDR3 runs to 14 residues. Germline values: CDR1 SNHLY, CDR2 FYNNEI. CDR3 region: CASRVDSLNTEAFF. Here the CDR3 DNA reads TGTGCCAGCAGGGTCGACAGCTTGAACACTGAAGCTTTCTTT.

The chain uses TRBV4-2 and TRBJ1-2; TRBD1 matches 7 bases. Losses at the gene ends were 4 bases for V and 1 base for J; bases not matched to a gene: 6. CDR1 is LGHNA and CDR2 is YNFKEQ in the germline V gene. This CDR3 has 15 amino acids. CDR3 sequence: CASSPSDRDNYGYTF. The DNA for the CDR3 is TGTGCCAGCAGCCCGAGCGACAGGGATAACTATGGCTACACCTTC.

The rearrangement uses TRBV15 and TRBJ2-1; D remains ambiguous. The V end lost 0 bases, the J end lost 9 bases, and 18 bases lay between the germline ends. Germline CDR1 and CDR2: LNHNV and YYDKDF (reference sequence). CDR3 size: 16 residues. This CDR3 reads CATSREVTAPPVEQFF. In DNA, the CDR3 is TGTGCCACCAGCAGAGAAGTAACTGCACCCCCCGTTGAGCAGTTCTTC.

The rearrangement uses TRBV14 and TRBJ1-5; possibly TRBD1 for D (6 bases). V gave up 4 bases and J gave up 2 bases, with 12 bases separating them. Germline assignment: CDR1 SGHDN and CDR2 FVKESK. CDR3 length: 15 amino acids. Here the CDR3 DNA reads TGTGCCAGCAGCCCACAGGGAAACGGCAATCAGCCCCAGCATTTT. Protein product: CASSPQGNGNQPQHF.

A few counts support this clone. The rearrangement uses TRBV15 and TRBJ2-1, with TRBD2 as a possible D gene (6 bases). The CDR3 extends over 16 amino acids. CDR1 and CDR2 from the germline V gene are LNHNV and YYDKDF (reference sequence). Between the trimmed V and J ends, which lost 3 bases and 1 base, there was a span of 13 bases. The CDR3 DNA follows: TGTGCCACCAGCAGGAGCCCGGGACTTTCCTACAATGAGCAGTTCTTC. Amino acids: CATSRSPGLSYNEQFF. The full variable domain, its missing parts supplied by reference TRBV15 and TRBJ2-1, is DAMVIQNPRYQVTQFGKPVTLSCSQTLNHNVMYWYQQKSSQAPKLLFHYYDKDFNNEADTPDNFQSRRPNTSFCFLDIRSPGLGDTAMYLCATSRSPGLSYNEQFFGPGTRLTVL.

This rearrangement joins TRBV7-8 to TRBJ2-2, with a weak D call TRBD2 (6 bases). V was shortened by 3 bases and J by 1 base, with 9 bases between the two germline ends. In germline, CDR1 is SGHVS, CDR2 FQNEAQ. This CDR3 has 15 amino acids. CDR3 loop: CASSFRAGNTGELFF. The CDR3 bases are TGTGCCAGCAGCTTTCGAGCGGGGAACACCGGGGAGCTGTTTTTT.

This chain joins TRBV7-9 and TRBJ2-1; 11 positions match TRBD2. With 5 bases clipped from V and 8 bases from J, the junction kept 11 bases outside the gene matches. CDR3 length: 16 residues. Looked up from germline, CDR1 is SEHNR and CDR2 is FQNEAQ (reference sequence). CDR3 sequence reads: CASSLPTSGSRYEQFF. Written as DNA, the CDR3 is TGTGCCAGCAGCCTACCAACTAGCGGGAGTCGTTATGAGCAGTTCTTC.

This chain uses TRBV19 with TRBJ2-3; 14 bases match TRBD2. Looked up from germline, CDR1 is LNHDA and CDR2 is SQIVND (reference sequence). The CDR3 has 18 amino acids. V lost 2 bases to trimming and J lost 0 bases; unmatched junction nucleotides: 4. In DNA, the CDR3 is TGTGCCAGTAGTATATGGGGGACTAGCGGGAGAAGCACAGATACGCAGTATTTT. Protein sequence: CASSIWGTSGRSTDTQYF. The whole variable domain, remainder taken from reference TRBV19 and TRBJ2-3, is DGGITQSPKYLFRKEGQNVTLSCEQNLNHDAMYWYRQDPGQGLRLIYYSQIVNDFQKGDIAEGYSVSREKKESFPLTVTSAQKNPTAFYLCASSIWGTSGRSTDTQYFGPGTRLTVL.

This rearrangement joins TRBV5-6 to TRBJ2-5; 8 bases line up with TRBD1. V shed 0 bases and J 4 bases; nucleotides not matched to a gene: 17. This CDR3 has 19 residues. Germline-derived CDR1 and CDR2 are SGHDT and YYEEEE. CDR3 loop: CASSLEVRLRDRTGETQYF. The CDR3 coding sequence is TGTGCCAGCAGCTTGGAGGTCCGGCTCCGGGACAGGACCGGAGAGACCCAGTACTTC.